These 32 T cell receptor beta chains originate from one sample sequenced in a study of blood T cell repertoires in COVID-19. Generated by immunoSEQ multiplex PCR, the TCRdb table keeps only in-frame clones and is missing some. The sample consists of 100,000 or so clones, roughly four fifths of them appearing once. The sequenced material came from peripheral blood. These receptors were taken from a man aged 45-60 years with active or convalescent COVID-19.

The chain couples TRBV7-6 to TRBJ1-1, with D hard to call. This CDR3 contains 15 residues. V was shortened by 6 bases and J by 1 base, with 15 bases between the two germline ends. Germline V lookup: CDR1 SGHVS, CDR2 FNYEAQ. CDR3 sequence: CASSPFKGGNTEAFF. The CDR3 DNA reads TGTGCCAGCAGTCCATTCAAGGGAGGGAACACTGAAGCTTTCTTT.

The rearrangement uses TRBV28 and TRBJ2-5, with D uncertain. Germline loops: CDR1 MDHEN, CDR2 SYDVKM. The V gene lost 3 bases and the J gene lost 1 base, with 9 bases spanning the gap. The CDR3 extends over 14 amino acids. The chain's CDR3 is CASSFGGSQETQYF. CDR3 DNA: TGTGCCAGCAGTTTTGGTGGTAGCCAAGAGACCCAGTACTTC.

This clone occurred many times. The chain combines TRBV30 with TRBJ1-5; D is undetermined. Germline V gene data show CDR1 as GTSNPN and CDR2 as SVGIG (reference sequence). Trimming removed 1 base at V and 2 bases at J, with 9 bases between. This CDR3 comprises 14 residues. The CDR3 DNA reads as TGTGCCTGGAGTGGCCAGGCAGGCAATCAGCCCCAGCATTTT. Translated, it gives CAWSGQAGNQPQHF.

V usage is TRBV30 and J usage is TRBJ1-2, with D unclear. CDR1 and CDR2 from the germline V gene are GTSNPN and SVGIG (reference sequence). CDR3 size: 16 residues. CDR3 sequence reads: CALNRGLHQRDYGYTF. For the CDR3, the DNA is TGTGCACTCAACCGGGGTCTCCATCAAAGGGACTATGGCTACACCTTC. Drawing the rest from reference TRBV30 and TRBJ1-2, the complete variable domain is SQTIHQWPATLVQPVGSPLSLECTVEGTSNPNLYWYRQAAGRGLQLLFYSVGIGQISSEVPQNLSASRPQDRQFILSSKKLLLSDSGFYLCALNRGLHQRDYGYTFGSGTRLTVV.

The rearrangement joins TRBV7-9 to TRBJ2-6; 7 positions agree with TRBD1. The CDR3 sequence is 19 residues long. Unmatched junction bases numbered 11, after V lost 3 bases and J lost 0 bases. Germline assignment: CDR1 SEHNR and CDR2 FQNEAQ (reference sequence). The CDR3 coding sequence is TGTGCCAGCAGCTTTGGACGGACAGGTCCTCTCTCTGGGGCCAACGTCCTGACTTTC. Translation gives CASSFGRTGPLSGANVLTF.

The J gene is TRBJ2-7, the V gene TRBV15; possibly TRBD1 for D (5 bases). Between the trimmed V and J ends, which lost 1 base and 3 bases, there was a span of 7 bases. There are 13 residues in the CDR3. Germline V gives CDR1 LNHNV, CDR2 YYDKDF (reference sequence). CDR3: CATSRVDSYEQYF. The CDR3 DNA is TGTGCCACCAGCAGAGTTGACAGCTACGAGCAGTACTTC.

This rearrangement joins TRBV18 to TRBJ2-3; 7 bases align to TRBD2. This CDR3 contains 14 residues. The V gene's germline CDR1 is KGHSH and CDR2 LQKENI. The V gene end was trimmed by 5 bases and the J gene end by 2 bases; junction bases not matched to a gene: 4. The CDR3 reads CASSSLAVTDTQYF. The CDR3 DNA is TGTGCCAGCTCATCCCTAGCGGTCACAGATACGCAGTATTTT.

The gene calls are TRBV27 and TRBJ2-2; possibly TRBD1 for D (5 bases). The CDR3 has 13 amino acids. V was clipped by 9 bases and J by 8 bases, with 16 bases between them. Germline V gene data show CDR1 as MNHEY and CDR2 as SMNVEV (reference sequence). Written as DNA, the CDR3 is TGTGCCAGTCGGACAACCGGCAGGGGGGAGCTGTTTTTT. This encodes CASRTTGRGELFF.

The chain combines TRBV19 with TRBJ1-5, with D perhaps matching TRBD1 (6 bases). V dropped 6 bases and J dropped 1 base, with 10 bases sitting between them. Per germline, CDR1 LNHDA and CDR2 SQIVND (reference sequence). The CDR3 totals 14 residues. The CDR3 region has the DNA TGTGCCAGTAGCCCAGGGGCCAGCAATCAGCCCCAGCATTTT. Translating it yields CASSPGASNQPQHF.

The rearrangement uses TRBV10-3 and TRBJ1-2, with D maybe TRBD1 (6 bases). V lost 4 bases and J lost 4, with 13 bases in between. The CDR3 length is 14 residues. The germline V gene encodes CDR1 ENHRY and CDR2 SYGVKD. DNA for the CDR3: TGTGCCATCAGTGTGGGGGGGCAGCTCTATGGCTACACCTTC. Encoded protein: CAISVGGQLYGYTF.

V usage is TRBV9 and J usage is TRBJ1-5, with TRBD1 as a possible D gene (6 bases). This CDR3 is 14 amino acids long. Germline CDR1 SGDLS, CDR2 YYNGEE. Trimming took off 0 bases at V and 6 bases at J, with 10 bases between the two ends. CDR3: CASSVEGGPQPQHF. The CDR3, as DNA: TGTGCCAGCAGCGTAGAGGGGGGGCCTCAGCCCCAGCATTTT.

The chain couples TRBV2 to TRBJ2-1; 8 nucleotides agree with TRBD1. J lost 1 base, V lost 5 bases, and 4 bases had no gene match. Per germline, CDR1 SNHLY and CDR2 FYNNEI. The CDR3 runs to 15 residues. The CDR3 nucleotides are TGTGCCAGCAGTCCGACAGGGGCTTCCTACAATGAGCAGTTCTTC. Translation gives CASSPTGASYNEQFF.

This chain joins TRBV24-1 and TRBJ2-1; TRBD2 might be the D (6 bases). The CDR3 covers 13 residues. The V gene's germline CDR1 is KGHDR and CDR2 SFDVKD. The V gene lost 4 bases and the J gene lost 10 bases, with 13 bases spanning the gap. The CDR3 protein is CATSDWAGMEQFF. CDR3 sequence (DNA): TGTGCCACCAGTGACTGGGCGGGAATGGAGCAGTTCTTC.

This chain uses TRBV10-2 with TRBJ1-4, with a tentative D call TRBD1 (5 bases). The CDR3 extends over 16 amino acids. Germline loops: CDR1 WSHSY, CDR2 SAAADI. V was shortened by 2 bases and J by 8 bases, with 18 bases between the two germline ends. As DNA, the CDR3 is TGCGCCAGCAGTGAGCTCTCCGGACACCCAAAGGAAAAACTGTTTTTT. This translates into CASSELSGHPKEKLFF.

This rearrangement joins TRBV27 to TRBJ2-1, with 10 bases fitting TRBD1. V lost 5 bases, J lost 7 bases, and 5 bases stayed unmatched. The CDR3 is 14 residues long. In germline, CDR1 is MNHEY, CDR2 SMNVEV (reference sequence). The CDR3 coding sequence is TGTGCCAGCAGTGCCGGGACAGGGGTTAATGAGCAGTTCTTC. It yields the protein CASSAGTGVNEQFF.

This clone was detected only a few times. The genes are TRBV2 and TRBJ2-1; a weak D match, TRBD2 (5 bases). Trimming removed 3 bases at V and 4 bases at J, with 13 bases between. Germline assignment: CDR1 SNHLY and CDR2 FYNNEI. The CDR3 loop spans 15 amino acids. In DNA, the CDR3 is TGTGCCAGCAGTGACGACGGGGAGCGATACAATGAGCAGTTCTTC. As protein: CASSDDGERYNEQFF.

This clone was picked up many times. The CDR3 bases are TGTGCCAGCAGCCAAGGACATTCAAACTATGGCTACACCTTC. Translation gives CASSQGHSNYGYTF. This sequence joins TRBV14 and TRBJ1-2; no firm D call. Trimming removed 1 base from V and 2 bases from J, with 8 bases in between. Germline V gene lookup returns CDR1 SGHDN and CDR2 FVKESK. The CDR3 is 14 amino acids.

This clone was seen only a few times. The chain carries TRBV10-3 and TRBJ2-2, with a possible D match to TRBD2 (5 bases). The CDR3 contains 13 residues. Germline CDR1 is ENHRY and CDR2 is SYGVKD. V shed 3 bases and J shed 12 bases, with 14 bases lying between them. CDR3 in amino acids: CAISEDPGGKLFF. CDR3 nucleotides: TGTGCCATCAGTGAAGATCCTGGAGGAAAGCTGTTTTTT.

The chain combines TRBV7-9 with TRBJ2-1, with unresolved D. This CDR3 region has 15 residues. Trimming took off 1 base at V and 0 bases at J, with 7 bases between the two ends. CDR1 is SEHNR, CDR2 FQNEAQ, per germline (reference sequence). The CDR3 spells CASSLGQVSYNEQFF. The DNA for the CDR3 is TGTGCCAGCAGCTTAGGCCAGGTCTCCTACAATGAGCAGTTCTTC. The complete variable domain, with remaining parts taken from reference TRBV7-9 and TRBJ2-1, reads DTGVSQNPRHKITKRGQNVTFRCDPISEHNRLYWYRQTLGQGPEFLTYFQNEAQLEKSRLLSDRFSAERPKGSFSTLEIQRTEQGDSAMYLCASSLGQVSYNEQFFGPGTRLTVL.

The chain carries TRBV9 and TRBJ1-5; 7 nucleotides agree with TRBD1. This CDR3 spans 16 amino acids. V was pared by 4 bases and J by 2 bases, with 9 bases of the junction left unmatched. Germline values: CDR1 SGDLS, CDR2 YYNGEE. CDR3 residues: CASSFGQAGGNQPQHF. For the CDR3, the DNA is TGTGCCAGCAGCTTCGGACAGGCTGGCGGCAATCAGCCCCAGCATTTT.

The DNA for the CDR3 is TGTGCCAGCTCACCACCGGCACCGACCTACAATGAGCAGTTCTTC. Amino acids: CASSPPAPTYNEQFF. This sequence joins TRBV18 and TRBJ2-1; unclear D gene. CDR3 length equals 15 residues. V lost 0 bases and J 2 bases, leaving 8 bases between the germline ends. Germline V gives CDR1 KGHSH, CDR2 LQKENI.

The V call is TRBV7-9, the J call TRBJ1-2; D ambiguous. Germline assignment: CDR1 SEHNR and CDR2 FQNEAQ (reference sequence). The CDR3 contains 14 residues. The germline V and J ends were trimmed by 3 bases and 7 bases, with 15 bases remaining between them. The CDR3 is CASSLSRSGSGYTF. CDR3 nucleotide sequence: TGTGCCAGCAGCTTGTCGAGGTCGGGAAGTGGCTACACCTTC.

The chain recombines TRBV10-2 with TRBJ2-3; 11 bases are a match to TRBD2. The germline CDR1 and CDR2 sequences are WSHSY and SAAADI. The CDR3 covers 18 residues. V gave up 5 bases and J gave up 1 base; unmatched junction bases: 11. The CDR3 sequence is CASSLSGGASGGTDTQYF. The CDR3 coding sequence is TGCGCCAGCAGTCTTAGCGGGGGGGCATCAGGGGGCACAGATACGCAGTATTTT.

The chain is built from TRBV18 and TRBJ2-2; the D gene is possibly TRBD1 (5 bases). Trimming took off 4 bases at V and 1 base at J, with 7 bases between the two ends. The CDR3 spans 14 residues. Germline CDR1 KGHSH, CDR2 LQKENI. CDR3 sequence (DNA): TGTGCCAGCTCACTCGACAGGAACACCGGGGAGCTGTTTTTT. It yields the protein CASSLDRNTGELFF. Supplemented by reference TRBV18 and TRBJ2-2, the full variable domain reads NAGVMQNPRHLVRRRGQEARLRCSPMKGHSHVYWYRQLPEEGLKFMVYLQKENIIDESGMPKERFSAEFPKEGPSILRIQQVVRGDSAAYFCASSLDRNTGELFFGEGSRLTVL.

The rearrangement joins TRBV19 to TRBJ1-5; D not certain. Trimming removed 5 bases from V and 6 bases from J, with 11 bases in between. Per the germline V gene, CDR1 is LNHDA and CDR2 is SQIVND (reference sequence). The CDR3 consists of 13 residues. The CDR3 reads CASSWQRGQPQHF. The CDR3, as DNA: TGTGCCAGTAGTTGGCAGCGGGGTCAGCCCCAGCATTTT.

The table lists this clone with a few counts. The V and J genes are TRBV7-9 and TRBJ1-6; unclear D gene. V gave up 5 bases and J gave up 10 bases, with 9 bases separating them. Germline CDR1 and CDR2: SEHNR and FQNEAQ (reference sequence). The CDR3 runs 12 residues. CDR3: CASSHQSSPLHF. In DNA, the CDR3 is TGTGCCAGCAGCCACCAGTCCTCACCCCTCCACTTT.

The chain links TRBV6-2 or TRBV6-3 to TRBJ1-4; no reliable D call. This CDR3 contains 15 residues. Deletions cut 5 bases from V and 6 bases from J, with 16 bases between. Looked up from germline, CDR1 is MNHEY and CDR2 is SVGEGT. CDR3: CASSLGPSQDEKLFF. In DNA form, the CDR3 reads TGTGCCAGCAGTCTGGGCCCCTCCCAGGATGAAAAACTGTTTTTT.

CDR3 bases: TGCGCCAGCAGTCCAGGTCTACGGGGGGGGACCTACAATGAGCAGTTCTTC. Translation gives CASSPGLRGGTYNEQFF. J is TRBJ2-1 and V is TRBV4-1, with 8 nucleotides matching TRBD2. Germline-derived CDR1 and CDR2 are MGHRA and YSYEKL. The CDR3 runs 17 residues. The ends lost 6 bases at V and 2 bases at J; junction bases unmatched: 12.

V gene TRBV5-4 combines with J gene TRBJ2-3, with TRBD2 matching over 9 bases. There are 15 residues in the CDR3. Germline CDR1 and CDR2: SGHNT and YYREEE (reference sequence). V shed 2 bases, J shed 5 bases, and the junction held 6 bases outside the gene matches. The CDR3 DNA sequence: TGTGCCAGCAGCTTCGGCGGGGGGGCACAAGATACGCAGTATTTT. Translated, it gives CASSFGGGAQDTQYF.

J is TRBJ2-3 and V is TRBV5-6; the D gene is possibly TRBD2 (5 bases). V shed 3 bases and J shed 4 bases, with 18 bases lying between them. The CDR3 is made up of 16 amino acids. Germline CDR1 SGHDT, CDR2 YYEEEE. The CDR3 coding sequence is TGTGCCAGCAGCTCCGACTACCCGGGGATGGCAGATACGCAGTATTTT. It yields the protein CASSSDYPGMADTQYF.

The gene calls are TRBV29-1 and TRBJ2-2, with 7 bases identical to TRBD1. The germline CDR1 and CDR2 sequences are SQVTM and ANQGSEA. Trimming took 7 bases from V and 1 from J; bases not matched to a gene: 3. The CDR3 sequence is 13 residues long. Here the CDR3 DNA reads TGCAGCGCACGGGACAGGAACACCGGGGAGCTGTTTTTT. This sequence encodes CSARDRNTGELFF.

This chain uses TRBV3-1 (or the pseudogene TRBV3-2) with TRBJ1-6; D remains ambiguous. This CDR3 contains 14 residues. The V end lost 4 bases, the J end lost 6 bases, and 10 bases lay between the germline ends. Per germline, CDR1 LGHDT and CDR2 YNNKEL (reference sequence). For the CDR3, the DNA is TGTGCCAGCAGCCCTAAGGCGGGTAATTCACCCCTCCACTTT. It translates to CASSPKAGNSPLHF.